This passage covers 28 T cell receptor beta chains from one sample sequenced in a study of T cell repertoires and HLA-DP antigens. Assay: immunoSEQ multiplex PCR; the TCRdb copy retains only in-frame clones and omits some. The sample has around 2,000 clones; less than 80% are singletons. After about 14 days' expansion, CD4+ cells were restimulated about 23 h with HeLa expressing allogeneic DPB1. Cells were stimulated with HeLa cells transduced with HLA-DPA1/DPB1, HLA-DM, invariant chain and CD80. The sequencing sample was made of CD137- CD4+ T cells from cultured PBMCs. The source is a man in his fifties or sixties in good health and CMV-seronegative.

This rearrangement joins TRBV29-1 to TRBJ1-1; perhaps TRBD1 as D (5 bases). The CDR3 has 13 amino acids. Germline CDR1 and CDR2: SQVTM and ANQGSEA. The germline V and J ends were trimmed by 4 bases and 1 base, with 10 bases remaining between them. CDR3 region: CSVAQGGNTEAFF. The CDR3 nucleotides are TGCAGCGTTGCCCAGGGAGGGAACACTGAAGCTTTCTTT.

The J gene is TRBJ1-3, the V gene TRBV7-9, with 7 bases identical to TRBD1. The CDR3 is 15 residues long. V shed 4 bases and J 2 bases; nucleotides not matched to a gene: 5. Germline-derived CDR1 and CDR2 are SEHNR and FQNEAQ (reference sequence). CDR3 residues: CASSSHRGPGNTIYF. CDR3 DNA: TGTGCCAGCAGCTCCCACAGGGGCCCTGGAAACACCATATATTTT.

The CDR3 protein is CASSLPQGAGGANVLTF. CDR3 DNA: TGTGCCAGCAGCTTGCCCCAGGGGGCAGGTGGGGCCAACGTCCTGACTTTC. The chain recombines TRBV5-4 with TRBJ2-6; 8 bases agree with TRBD1. This CDR3 is 17 amino acids long. Germline lookup yields CDR1 SGHNT and CDR2 YYREEE (reference sequence). Trimming cost V 1 base and J 3 bases; bases outside gene matches: 6.

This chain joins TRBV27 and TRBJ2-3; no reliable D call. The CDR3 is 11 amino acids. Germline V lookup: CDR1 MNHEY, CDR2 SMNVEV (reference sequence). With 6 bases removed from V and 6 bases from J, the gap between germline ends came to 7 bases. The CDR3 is CASRWSDTQYF. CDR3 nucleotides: TGTGCCAGCAGATGGAGCGATACGCAGTATTTT.

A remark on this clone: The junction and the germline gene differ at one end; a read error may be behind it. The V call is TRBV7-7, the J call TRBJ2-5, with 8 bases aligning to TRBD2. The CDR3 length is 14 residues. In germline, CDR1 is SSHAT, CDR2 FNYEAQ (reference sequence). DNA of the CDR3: TGTGCTAGCAGCCACCGGGAGGGTGGGGAGACCCAGTACTTC. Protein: CASSHREGGETQYF.

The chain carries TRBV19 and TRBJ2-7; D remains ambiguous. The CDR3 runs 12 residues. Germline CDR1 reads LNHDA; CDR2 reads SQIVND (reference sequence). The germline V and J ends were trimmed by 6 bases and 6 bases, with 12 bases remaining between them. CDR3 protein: CASRAGYGEQYF. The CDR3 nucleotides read TGTGCCAGTAGGGCAGGCTACGGCGAGCAGTACTTC.

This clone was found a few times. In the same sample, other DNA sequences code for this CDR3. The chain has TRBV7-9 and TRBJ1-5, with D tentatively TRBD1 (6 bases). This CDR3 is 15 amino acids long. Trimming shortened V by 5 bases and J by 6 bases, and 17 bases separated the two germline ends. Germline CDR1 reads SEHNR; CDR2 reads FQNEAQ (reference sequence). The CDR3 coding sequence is TGTGCCAGCAGCCCTTCCAGCAGGGGAGGTCAGCCCCAGCATTTT. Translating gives CASSPSSRGGQPQHF.

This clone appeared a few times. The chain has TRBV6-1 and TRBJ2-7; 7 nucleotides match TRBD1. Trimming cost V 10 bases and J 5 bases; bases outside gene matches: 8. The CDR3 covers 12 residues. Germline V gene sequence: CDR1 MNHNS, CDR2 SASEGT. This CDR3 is CATRDRVNEQYF. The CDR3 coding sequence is TGTGCCACCAGAGACAGGGTGAACGAGCAGTACTTC.

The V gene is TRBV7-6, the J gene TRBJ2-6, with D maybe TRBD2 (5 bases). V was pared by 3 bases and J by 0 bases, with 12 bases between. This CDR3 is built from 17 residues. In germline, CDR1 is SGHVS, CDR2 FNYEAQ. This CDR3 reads CASSFAGPSSGANVLTF. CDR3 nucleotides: TGTGCCAGCAGCTTCGCGGGTCCCAGCTCTGGGGCCAACGTCCTGACTTTC.

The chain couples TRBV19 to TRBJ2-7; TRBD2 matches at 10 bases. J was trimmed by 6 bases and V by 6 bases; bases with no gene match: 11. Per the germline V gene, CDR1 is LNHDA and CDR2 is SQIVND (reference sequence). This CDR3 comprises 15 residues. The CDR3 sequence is CASRSLAGDHREQYF. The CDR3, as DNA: TGTGCCAGTAGATCCCTAGCGGGGGACCATCGCGAGCAGTACTTC. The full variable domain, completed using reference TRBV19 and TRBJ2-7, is DGGITQSPKYLFRKEGQNVTLSCEQNLNHDAMYWYRQDPGQGLRLIYYSQIVNDFQKGDIAEGYSVSREKKESFPLTVTSAQKNPTAFYLCASRSLAGDHREQYFGPGTRLTVT.

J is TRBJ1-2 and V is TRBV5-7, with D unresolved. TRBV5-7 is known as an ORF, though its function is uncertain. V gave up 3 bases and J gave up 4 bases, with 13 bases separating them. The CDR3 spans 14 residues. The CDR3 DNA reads TGTGCCAGCAGCTCCTCCCGAGCGGCCTATGGCTACACCTTC. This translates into CASSSSRAAYGYTF.

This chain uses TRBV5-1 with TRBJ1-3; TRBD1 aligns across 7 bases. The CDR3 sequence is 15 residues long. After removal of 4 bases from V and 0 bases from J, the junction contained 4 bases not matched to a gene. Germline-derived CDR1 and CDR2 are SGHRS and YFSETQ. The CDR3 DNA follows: TGCGCCAGCAGCCCGGGACAGTCCTCTGGAAACACCATATATTTT. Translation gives CASSPGQSSGNTIYF.

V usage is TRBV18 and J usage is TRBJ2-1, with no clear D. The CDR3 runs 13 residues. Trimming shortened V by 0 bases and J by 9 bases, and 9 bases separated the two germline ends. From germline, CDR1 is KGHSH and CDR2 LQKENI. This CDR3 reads CASSPPSRSEQFF. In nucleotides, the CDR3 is TGTGCCAGCTCACCACCGTCACGGTCTGAGCAGTTCTTC.

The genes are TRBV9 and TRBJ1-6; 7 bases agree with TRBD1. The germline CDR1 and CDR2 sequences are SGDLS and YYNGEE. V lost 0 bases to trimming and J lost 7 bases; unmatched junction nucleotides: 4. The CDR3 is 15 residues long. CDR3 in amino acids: CASSVVVDRNSPLHF. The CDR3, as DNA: TGTGCCAGCAGCGTAGTTGTGGACAGGAATTCACCCCTCCACTTT.

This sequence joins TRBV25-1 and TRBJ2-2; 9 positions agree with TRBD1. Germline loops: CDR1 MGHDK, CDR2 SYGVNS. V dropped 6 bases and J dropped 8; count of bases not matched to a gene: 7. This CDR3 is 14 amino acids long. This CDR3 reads CASSSRTGVGELFF. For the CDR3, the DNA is TGTGCCAGCAGCTCGCGGACAGGGGTGGGGGAGCTGTTTTTT.

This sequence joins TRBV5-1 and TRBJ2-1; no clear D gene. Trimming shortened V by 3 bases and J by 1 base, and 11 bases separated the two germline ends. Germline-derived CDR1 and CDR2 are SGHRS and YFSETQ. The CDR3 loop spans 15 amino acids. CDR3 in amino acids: CASSSSVFSYNEQFF. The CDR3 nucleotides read TGCGCCAGCAGCTCAAGCGTTTTTTCCTACAATGAGCAGTTCTTC.

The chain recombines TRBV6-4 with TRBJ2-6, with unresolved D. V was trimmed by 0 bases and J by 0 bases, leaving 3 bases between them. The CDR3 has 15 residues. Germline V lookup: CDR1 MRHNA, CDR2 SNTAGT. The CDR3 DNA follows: TGTGCCAGCAGTGACTCTAGCTCTGGGGCCAACGTCCTGACTTTC. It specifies CASSDSSSGANVLTF.

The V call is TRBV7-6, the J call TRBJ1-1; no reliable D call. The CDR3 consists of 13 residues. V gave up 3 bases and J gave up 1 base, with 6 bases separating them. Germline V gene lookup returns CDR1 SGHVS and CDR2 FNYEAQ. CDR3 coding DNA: TGTGCCAGCAGCTTTGTCGAGAACACTGAAGCTTTCTTT. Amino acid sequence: CASSFVENTEAFF.

This CDR3 reads CASSPGGGTSYNEQFF. The CDR3 nucleotides are TGTGCCAGCAGCCCCGGGGGGGGTACCTCCTACAATGAGCAGTTCTTC. The J gene is TRBJ2-1, the V gene TRBV7-2; 8 nucleotides match TRBD2. Germline-derived CDR1 and CDR2 are SGHTA and FQGNSA. V was clipped by 5 bases and J by 0 bases; unmatched bases: 6. The CDR3 totals 16 residues.

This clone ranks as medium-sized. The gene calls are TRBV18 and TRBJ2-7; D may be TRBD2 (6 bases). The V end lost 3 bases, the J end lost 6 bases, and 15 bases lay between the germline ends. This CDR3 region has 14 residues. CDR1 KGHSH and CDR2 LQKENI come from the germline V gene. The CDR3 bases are TGTGCCAGCTCACCGGGACGGATCGGGGGCGAGCAGTACTTC. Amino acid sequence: CASSPGRIGGEQYF.

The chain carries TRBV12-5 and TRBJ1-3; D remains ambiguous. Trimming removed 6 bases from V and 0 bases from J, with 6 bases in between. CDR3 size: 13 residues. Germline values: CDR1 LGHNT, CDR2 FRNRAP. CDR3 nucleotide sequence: TGTGCTAGTGGCATATACTCTGGAAACACCATATATTTT. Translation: CASGIYSGNTIYF.

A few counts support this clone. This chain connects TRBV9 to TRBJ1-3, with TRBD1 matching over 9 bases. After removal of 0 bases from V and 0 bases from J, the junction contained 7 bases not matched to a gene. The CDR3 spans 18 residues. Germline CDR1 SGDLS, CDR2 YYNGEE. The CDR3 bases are TGTGCCAGCAGCGTAGAATCGGGACAGGGCAGCTCTGGAAACACCATATATTTT. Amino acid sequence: CASSVESGQGSSGNTIYF.

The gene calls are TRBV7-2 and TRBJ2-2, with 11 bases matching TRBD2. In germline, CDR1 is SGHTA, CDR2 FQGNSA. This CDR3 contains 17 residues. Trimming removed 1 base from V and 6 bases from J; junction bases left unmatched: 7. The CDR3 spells CASSLVGLTSGAGELFF. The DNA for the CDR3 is TGTGCCAGCAGCTTAGTCGGGTTGACTAGCGGGGCCGGGGAGCTGTTTTTT. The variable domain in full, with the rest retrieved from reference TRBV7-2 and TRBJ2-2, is GAGVSQSPSNKVTEKGKDVELRCDPISGHTALYWYRQSLGQGLEFLIYFQGNSAPDKSGLPSDRFSAERTGGSVSTLTIQRTQQEDSAVYLCASSLVGLTSGAGELFFGEGSRLTVL.

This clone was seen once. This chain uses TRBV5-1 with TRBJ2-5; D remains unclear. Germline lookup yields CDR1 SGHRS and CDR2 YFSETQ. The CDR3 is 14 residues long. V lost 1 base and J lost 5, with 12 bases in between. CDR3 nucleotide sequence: TGCGCCAGCAGCTTGTTTACAGTGAGGGAGACCCAGTACTTC. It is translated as CASSLFTVRETQYF.

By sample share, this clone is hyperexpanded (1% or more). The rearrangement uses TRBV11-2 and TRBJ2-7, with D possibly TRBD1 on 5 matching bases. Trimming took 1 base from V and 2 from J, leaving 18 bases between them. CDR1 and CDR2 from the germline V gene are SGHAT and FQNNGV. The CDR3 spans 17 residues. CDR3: CASSLAHLRQTAYEQYF. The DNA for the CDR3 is TGTGCCAGCAGCTTAGCCCACTTACGTCAGACAGCCTACGAGCAGTACTTC.

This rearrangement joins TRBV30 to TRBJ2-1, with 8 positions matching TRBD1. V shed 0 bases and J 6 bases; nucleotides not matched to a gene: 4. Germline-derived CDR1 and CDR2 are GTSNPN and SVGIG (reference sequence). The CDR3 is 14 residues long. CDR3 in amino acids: CAWSVIGTGNEQFF. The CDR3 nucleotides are TGTGCCTGGAGTGTAATCGGGACAGGCAATGAGCAGTTCTTC.

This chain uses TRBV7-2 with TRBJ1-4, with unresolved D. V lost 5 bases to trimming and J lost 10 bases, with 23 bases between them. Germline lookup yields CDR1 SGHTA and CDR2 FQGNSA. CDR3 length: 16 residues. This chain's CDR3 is CASSPIKGGRGGKLFF. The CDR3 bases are TGTGCCAGCAGCCCGATTAAAGGAGGACGCGGAGGAAAACTGTTTTTT.

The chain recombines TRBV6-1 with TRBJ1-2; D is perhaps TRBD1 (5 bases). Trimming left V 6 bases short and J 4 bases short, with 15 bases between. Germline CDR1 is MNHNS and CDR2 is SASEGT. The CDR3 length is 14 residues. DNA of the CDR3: TGTGCCAGCAGACCGGGACTCGACGCCTATGGCTACACCTTC. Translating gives CASRPGLDAYGYTF.